The entry below describes one T cell receptor beta chain. No antigen is known for it. The sample is drawn from a study of PD-1 blockade in classical Hodgkin lymphoma. Study-level background: Patients were dosed intravenously with nivolumab at 3 mg/kg every 2 weeks. Study-wide points: Patients who initiated nivolumab within 1 year of ASCT were excluded. The study found complete responders had baseline diversity similar to newly diagnosed patients.

Only in-frame clones appear in the TCRdb table, and some are missing; sequencing was by immunoSEQ multiplex PCR. The sample records some 60,000 clones, roughly 90% being singletons. Every single patient, without exception, relapsed after autologous stem cell transplantation, and brentuximab vedotin exposure varied. The sequence was collected from a human donor with classical Hodgkin lymphoma. This specimen consisted of peripheral blood mononuclear cells (PBMCs), obtained at baseline.

CDR3 nucleotide sequence: TGTGCCAGCAGCCCCGGGACCTTCTATGGCTACACCTTC. Its protein product is CASSPGTFYGYTF. The J gene is TRBJ1-2, the V gene TRBV5-8; tentatively, D is TRBD1 (5 bases). The length of the CDR3 is 13 residues. The germline V gene has CDR1 SGHTS and CDR2 YDEGEE. The V end lost 4 bases, the J end lost 4 bases, and 11 bases lay between the germline ends.